These 32 T cell receptor beta chains share one sample of origin, sequenced in a study of response to subunit inactivated influenza vaccine. TCRdb re-derived calls from the RT-PCR reads in MiXCR, one entry per CDR3 protein. The sample carries about 650,000 distinct CDR3 sequences, 14% recorded once. The sample was PBMCs from blood, taken 14 to 15 days before vaccination. The receptor source for this set is a man in his fifties who received an inactivated influenza vaccine.

V usage is TRBV29-1 and J usage is TRBJ2-2, with D tentatively TRBD2 (5 bases). Germline values: CDR1 SQVTM, CDR2 ANQGSEA. This CDR3 comprises 14 residues. The V end was cut by 5 bases, the J end by 1 base, with 11 bases between. The CDR3 sequence: CSVRGLQNTGELFF. The CDR3, as DNA: TGCAGCGTTAGAGGACTCCAGAACACCGGGGAGCTGTTTTTT.

A few counts support this clonotype. The conserved phenylalanine or tryptophan is not found at the CDR3 terminus, so this likely reflects a read error. It is unclear where the CDR3 begins or ends on the DNA, so no DNA is shown, and the CDR3 is as TCRdb lists it. V gene TRBV21-1 combines with J gene TRBJ2-7; the table names TRBD2, a call not compared with the DNA. TRBV21-1 is recorded as a pseudogene. Ends included, the CDR3 has 10 residues. The CDR3 loop reads CASSKGASGT.

The CDR3 DNA follows: TGCGCCAGCAGCTTGGCCGTCAGAGTCAATGAGCAGTTCTTC. This gives the protein CASSLAVRVNEQFF. The chain has TRBV5-1 and TRBJ2-1; no definite D call. V dropped 0 bases and J dropped 6 bases, with 10 bases sitting between them. The length of the CDR3 is 14 residues. Germline assignment: CDR1 SGHRS and CDR2 YFSETQ.

This clonotype has more than one count but fewer than ten. V is TRBV14 and J is TRBJ1-6, with TRBD1 matching over 9 bases. V lost 4 bases and J lost 7; bases outside the gene matches: 5. The CDR3 spans 15 residues. Germline values: CDR1 SGHDN, CDR2 FVKESK. The CDR3 loop reads CASSPWTGENSPLHF. CDR3 nucleotides: TGTGCCAGCAGCCCTTGGACAGGGGAGAATTCACCCCTCCACTTT.

This clonotype was counted a few times. The J gene is TRBJ2-3, the V gene TRBV29-1; 7 bases match TRBD2. This CDR3 has 14 amino acids. Trimming took 6 bases from V and 4 from J; bases not matched to a gene: 10. Germline V CDR1 and CDR2: SQVTM, ANQGSEA. The CDR3 protein is CSVGLRGESDTQYF. CDR3 nucleotides: TGCAGCGTCGGGCTACGGGGGGAATCAGATACGCAGTATTTT.

This clonotype came up many times. The chain has TRBV28 and TRBJ2-4; TRBD1 matches 7 bases. V gave up 2 bases and J gave up 6 bases; unmatched junction bases: 7. Germline values: CDR1 MDHEN, CDR2 SYDVKM. This CDR3 comprises 15 residues. CDR3 coding DNA: TGTGCCAGCAGTTTAGGTTTTAACAGGGGAAACATTCAGTACTTC. The encoded protein is CASSLGFNRGNIQYF.

The chain is built from TRBV20-1 and TRBJ2-7; D may be TRBD2 (6 bases). Germline V gene sequence: CDR1 DFQATT, CDR2 SNEGSKA (reference sequence). This CDR3 has 14 amino acids. Trimming cost V 4 bases and J 9 bases, with 22 bases left between them. CDR3 sequence: CSANPEGWRHGQYF. CDR3 nucleotide sequence: TGCAGTGCTAATCCGGAGGGTTGGCGGCATGGGCAGTACTTC.

This clonotype was detected only a few times. This chain links TRBV29-1 with TRBJ2-3; D might be TRBD2 (5 bases). This CDR3 comprises 15 residues. Germline CDR1 SQVTM, CDR2 ANQGSEA. Trimming stripped 7 bases from V and 1 base from J, with 18 bases between. The CDR3 loop is CSAEGPGSRTDTQYF. The CDR3 nucleotides read TGCAGCGCCGAGGGTCCAGGATCTCGCACAGATACGCAGTATTTT.

This clonotype was observed a few times. V usage is TRBV11-2 and J usage is TRBJ2-7, with D possibly being TRBD1 (6 bases). The CDR3 loop spans 16 amino acids. Germline assignment: CDR1 SGHAT and CDR2 FQNNGV. Deletions cut 2 bases from V and 4 bases from J, with 18 bases between. The CDR3 DNA follows: TGTGCCAGCAGCTTATCCAGGGGCGCCCTCCGTTACGAGCAGTACTTC. Translating gives CASSLSRGALRYEQYF.

This clonotype was counted at least ten times. The CDR3 coding sequence is TGTGCCAGCACTGGACCTGGGGCCAACGTCCTGACTTTC. It specifies CASTGPGANVLTF. The chain has TRBV12-3 or TRBV12-4 and TRBJ2-6; D is unresolved. The CDR3 spans 13 residues. Trimming took 7 bases from V and 2 from J, leaving 6 bases between them.

The V call is TRBV15, the J call TRBJ2-7, with 7 bases lining up with TRBD2. Trimming took 4 bases from V and 7 from J; bases not matched to a gene: 13. CDR3 length: 15 amino acids. CDR1 is LNHNV and CDR2 is YYDKDF in the germline V gene (reference sequence). The CDR3: CATSITRGDEKEQYF. The DNA for the CDR3 is TGTGCCACCAGCATAACCCGGGGGGATGAGAAAGAGCAGTACTTC.

The V and J genes are TRBV20-1 and TRBJ2-4; possibly TRBD2 for D (6 bases). This CDR3 is built from 14 residues. The germline V and J ends were trimmed by 6 bases and 0 bases, with 12 bases remaining between them. Germline CDR1 DFQATT, CDR2 SNEGSKA (reference sequence). CDR3 sequence (DNA): TGCAGTGCACCGGGACTCCTAGCCAAAAACATTCAGTACTTC. It specifies CSAPGLLAKNIQYF.

The chain has TRBV15 and TRBJ2-1; D perhaps matches TRBD2 (5 bases). Trimming left V 5 bases short and J 4 bases short, with 15 bases between. The CDR3 runs to 15 residues. Germline lookup yields CDR1 LNHNV and CDR2 YYDKDF (reference sequence). Here the CDR3 reads CATSDWRSMYNEQFF. CDR3 bases: TGTGCCACCAGCGATTGGAGGAGTATGTACAATGAGCAGTTCTTC.

In its sample, this clonotype was seen a few times. The CDR3 DNA sequence: TGCGCCAGCAGCCAAGAACCGGGAGGGAATTACAATGAGCAGTTCTTC. This gives the protein CASSQEPGGNYNEQFF. The chain is built from TRBV4-3 and TRBJ2-1; 8 bases match TRBD2. The CDR3 is 16 amino acids. CDR1 LGHNA and CDR2 YSLEER come from the germline V gene. The V gene end was trimmed by 0 bases and the J gene end by 4 bases; junction bases not matched to a gene: 5.

The gene calls are TRBV3-1 and TRBJ1-1; D ambiguous. This CDR3 contains 14 residues. V lost 0 bases, J lost 3 bases, and 8 bases lay in between. The germline gives CDR1 LGHDT, CDR2 YNNKEL (reference sequence). The chain's CDR3 is CASSQDQRYTEAFF. Here the CDR3 DNA reads TGTGCCAGCAGCCAAGATCAGCGGTACACTGAAGCTTTCTTT.

This clonotype came up once. The rearrangement links TRBV6-2 or TRBV6-3 to TRBJ1-5, with a tentative D call TRBD1 (5 bases). Trimming removed 5 bases at V and 3 bases at J, with 14 bases between. This CDR3 has 15 residues. Germline loops: CDR1 MNHEY, CDR2 SVGEGT. CDR3 loop: CASSTAGEYNQPQHF. The CDR3 DNA sequence: TGTGCCAGCAGTACCGCGGGGGAATACAATCAGCCCCAGCATTTT.

The V call is TRBV20-1, the J call TRBJ2-1; the D gene is possibly TRBD2 (5 bases). CDR3 size: 14 residues. Trimming pared 4 bases from V and 4 bases from J, leaving 14 bases between. CDR1 and CDR2 from the germline V gene are DFQATT and SNEGSKA (reference sequence). CDR3: CSAISSARYNEQFF. CDR3 nucleotide sequence: TGCAGTGCTATTAGTAGCGCGAGGTACAATGAGCAGTTCTTC.

The table lists this clonotype with many counts. V gene TRBV20-1 combines with J gene TRBJ1-2; TRBD1 might be the D (5 bases). CDR1 and CDR2 from the germline V gene are DFQATT and SNEGSKA (reference sequence). The CDR3 has 12 residues. V was cut by 3 bases and J by 8 bases, with 13 bases left in between. The CDR3 region is CSASVRRDGYTF. The CDR3 nucleotides read TGCAGTGCTAGTGTTAGGAGGGACGGCTACACCTTC.

This clonotype has more than one count but fewer than ten. The chain employs TRBV3-1 and TRBJ2-6; D unclear. This CDR3 comprises 13 residues. V was shortened by 6 bases and J by 3 bases, with 6 bases between the two germline ends. Germline V lookup: CDR1 LGHDT, CDR2 YNNKEL (reference sequence). The DNA of the CDR3 is TGTGCCAGCAGTCCCGATGGGGCCAACGTCCTGACTTTC. It yields the protein CASSPDGANVLTF. The full variable domain, completed using reference TRBV3-1 and TRBJ2-6, is DTAVSQTPKYLVTQMGNDKSIKCEQNLGHDTMYWYKQDSKKFLKIMFSYNNKELIINETVPNRFSPKSPDKAHLNLHINSLELGDSAVYFCASSPDGANVLTFGAGSRLTVL.

The chain uses TRBV20-1 and TRBJ1-5, with D perhaps matching TRBD1 (5 bases). This CDR3 is 14 amino acids long. Germline V gene sequence: CDR1 DFQATT, CDR2 SNEGSKA (reference sequence). V was shortened by 3 bases and J by 5 bases, with 14 bases between the two germline ends. CDR3 in DNA: TGCAGTGCTAGGACCCCGGGGGGGGATCAGCCCCAGCATTTT. It encodes CSARTPGGDQPQHF.

V usage is TRBV5-1 and J usage is TRBJ2-5; D remains ambiguous. Looked up from germline, CDR1 is SGHRS and CDR2 is YFSETQ. V was shortened by 4 bases and J by 5 bases, with 15 bases between the two germline ends. The CDR3 sequence is 14 residues long. In DNA, the CDR3 is TGCGCCAGCAGCGGAGACGCCAGAGCGGAGACCCAGTACTTC. Its translation is CASSGDARAETQYF.

The chain employs TRBV4-1 and TRBJ1-1, with a tentative D call TRBD1 (5 bases). CDR1 MGHRA and CDR2 YSYEKL come from the germline V gene. V was trimmed by 1 base and J by 3 bases, leaving 15 bases between them. The CDR3 has 16 residues. The CDR3 region has the DNA TGCGCCAGCAGCCAAGGACGTTGGGGGAAGGACACTGAAGCTTTCTTT. Translation: CASSQGRWGKDTEAFF.

This clonotype was observed a few times. The chain is built from TRBV5-4 and TRBJ2-1; the D gene is possibly TRBD2 (5 bases). The CDR3 extends over 15 amino acids. Looked up from germline, CDR1 is SGHNT and CDR2 is YYREEE (reference sequence). Trimming took off 2 bases at V and 4 bases at J, with 13 bases between the two ends. The CDR3 is CASSLGSPGYNEQFF. The DNA of the CDR3 is TGTGCCAGCAGCTTAGGGAGTCCCGGGTACAATGAGCAGTTCTTC.

V gene TRBV7-9 combines with J gene TRBJ2-1; possible D gene TRBD1, 5 bases. The germline V gene has CDR1 SEHNR and CDR2 FQNEAQ (reference sequence). V was shortened by 0 bases and J by 9 bases, with 21 bases between the two germline ends. The CDR3 is 17 amino acids. The CDR3 loop is CASSLALSQALGSEQFF. DNA of the CDR3: TGTGCCAGCAGCTTAGCGCTTTCACAGGCACTGGGAAGTGAGCAGTTCTTC.

The chain joins TRBV5-1 to TRBJ1-1; D unresolved. Between the trimmed V and J ends, which lost 0 bases and 1 base, there was a span of 10 bases. The CDR3 runs 15 residues. Germline V gives CDR1 SGHRS, CDR2 YFSETQ. In nucleotides, the CDR3 is TGCGCCAGCAGCTTGGACGGGCAGTCGAACACTGAAGCTTTCTTT. The encoded protein is CASSLDGQSNTEAFF.

This chain uses TRBV11-2 with TRBJ2-1, with 11 bases fitting TRBD1. This CDR3 is built from 15 residues. The junction had 2 bases not matched to a gene; V was cut back by 4 bases and J by 3 bases. CDR1 is SGHAT and CDR2 is FQNNGV in the germline V gene. The CDR3 reads CASSSDRGRYNEQFF. As DNA, the CDR3 is TGTGCCAGCAGCTCGGACAGGGGGCGCTACAATGAGCAGTTCTTC.

This clonotype came up a few times. The chain combines TRBV7-2 with TRBJ2-7; D uncertain. Germline V gene sequence: CDR1 SGHTA, CDR2 FQGNSA. The V and J ends lost 1 base and 5 bases respectively, with 12 bases between them. CDR3 length equals 14 residues. CDR3 sequence reads: CASSLGLGFHEQYF. The CDR3 DNA reads TGTGCCAGCAGCTTAGGGTTGGGGTTCCACGAGCAGTACTTC.

This clonotype was found a few times. The chain has TRBV20-1 and TRBJ2-2; the match to TRBD2 covers 11 bases. The ends lost 0 bases at V and 6 bases at J; junction bases unmatched: 6. The CDR3 is 16 residues long. CDR1 is DFQATT and CDR2 is SNEGSKA in the germline V gene (reference sequence). CDR3 nucleotides: TGCAGTGCTAGAGATGGCTCACTAGCGGGAGCCGGGGAGCTGTTTTTT. It codes for CSARDGSLAGAGELFF.

The gene calls are TRBV14 and TRBJ2-1, with 7 bases aligning to TRBD1. CDR1 and CDR2 (germline): SGHDN, FVKESK. After removal of 0 bases from V and 6 bases from J, the junction contained 2 bases not matched to a gene. This CDR3 is built from 14 residues. The CDR3 here is CASSQETGINEQFF. The CDR3 DNA follows: TGTGCCAGCAGCCAAGAGACAGGGATCAATGAGCAGTTCTTC.

CDR3 amino acids: CASSEGTGGLDTQYF. DNA of the CDR3: TGTGCCAGCAGTGAAGGGACAGGGGGTTTAGATACGCAGTATTTT. The gene calls are TRBV9 and TRBJ2-3; 11 bases map to TRBD1. V shed 5 bases and J 5 bases; nucleotides not matched to a gene: 7. The CDR3 runs 15 residues. The germline CDR1 and CDR2 sequences are SGDLS and YYNGEE.

The chain couples TRBV7-9 to TRBJ2-3; D is undetermined. The V gene's germline CDR1 is SEHNR and CDR2 FQNEAQ (reference sequence). V dropped 5 bases and J dropped 0 bases, with 12 bases sitting between them. The CDR3 runs 15 residues. The chain's CDR3 is CASSPRLSSTDTQYF. The CDR3 nucleotides are TGTGCCAGCAGCCCCCGGCTAAGCAGCACAGATACGCAGTATTTT.

This clonotype was seen a handful of times. The gene calls are TRBV3-1 and TRBJ2-5, with TRBD2 matching 8 bases. The CDR3 is made up of 16 amino acids. J lost 1 base, V lost 1 base, and 5 bases had no gene match. The V gene's germline CDR1 is LGHDT and CDR2 YNNKEL (reference sequence). The CDR3 DNA follows: TGTGCCAGCAGCCAAGTTTCTAGCGGGTTCCAAGAGACCCAGTACTTC. Residues: CASSQVSSGFQETQYF.